The subject of this entry is one T cell receptor (beta chain). V was pared by 6 bases and J by 8 bases, with 10 bases between. The germline gives CDR1 SNHLY, CDR2 FYNNEI. The CDR3 spans 11 residues. Every isolated RNA sample was fully reverse transcribed, so sequencing captured expressed TCRB transcripts. Method: immunoSEQ multiplex PCR; TCRdb's copy keeps in-frame clones and lacks some. Of 390,000 or so clones in the sample, around 14% were seen once. These data come from a study of beta chain features in type 1 diabetes. The chain carries TRBV2 and TRBJ1-2, with a weak D call TRBD1 (6 bases). This TCR derives from a man younger than 45 in good health. The source material was naive CD4+ T cells from blood. The CDR3 region is CASSRTGGYTF. Here the CDR3 DNA reads TGTGCCAGCAGCCGAACAGGGGGCTACACCTTC. Together with reference TRBV2 and TRBJ1-2, the CDR3 gives the full variable domain: EPEVTQTPSHQVTQMGQEVILRCVPISNHLYFYWYRQILGQKVEFLVSFYNNEISEKSEIFDDQFSVERPDGSNFTLKIRSTKLEDSAMYFCASSRTGGYTFGSGTRLTVV.